The clone carrying this TCR beta chain was picked up one time. Its specificity is unknown. The rectum was sampled with one to two pinch biopsies at colonoscopy. The diagnostic colonoscopy in ulcerative colitis patients preceded any immunosuppressive treatment. This sample is part of a study of pediatric ulcerative colitis. Study-wide results and caveats: No controls had the two rectal clonotypes shared by ulcerative colitis patients.

The CDR3 covers 17 residues. Germline lookup yields CDR1 SGDLS and CDR2 YYNGEE. Trimming left V 4 bases short and J 9 bases short, with 23 bases between. The method was immunoSEQ multiplex PCR; TCRdb's version includes in-frame clones alone and lacks a portion of them. Altogether about 17,000 clones are present, roughly 70% being singletons, with the ten largest covering around 3.6%. The source is a girl aged 10 to 17 with moderate ulcerative colitis. Sequencing was performed on gut tissue. The chain couples TRBV9 to TRBJ1-6; the D gene is possibly TRBD1 (5 bases). The CDR3 nucleotides are TGTGCCAGCAGCTTAACATCCGGGGCGCGCGAACGTTCACCCCTCCACTTT. This sequence encodes CASSLTSGARERSPLHF.